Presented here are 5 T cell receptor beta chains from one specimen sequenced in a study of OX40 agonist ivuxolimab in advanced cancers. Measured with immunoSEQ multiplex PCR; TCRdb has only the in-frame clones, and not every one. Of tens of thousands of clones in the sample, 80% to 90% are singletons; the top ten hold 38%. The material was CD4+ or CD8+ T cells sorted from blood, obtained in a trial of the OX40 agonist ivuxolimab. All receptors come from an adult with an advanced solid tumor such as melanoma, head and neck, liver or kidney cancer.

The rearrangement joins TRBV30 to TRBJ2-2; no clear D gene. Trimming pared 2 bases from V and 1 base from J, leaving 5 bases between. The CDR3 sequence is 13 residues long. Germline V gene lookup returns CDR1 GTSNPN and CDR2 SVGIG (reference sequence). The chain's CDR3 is CAWSRGNTGELFF. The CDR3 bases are TGTGCCTGGAGTCGAGGGAACACCGGGGAGCTGTTTTTT.

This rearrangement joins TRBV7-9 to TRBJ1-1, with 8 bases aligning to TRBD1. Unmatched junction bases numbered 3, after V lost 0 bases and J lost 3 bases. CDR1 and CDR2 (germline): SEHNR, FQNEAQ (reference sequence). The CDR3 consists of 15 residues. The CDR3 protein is CASSLAQGADTEAFF. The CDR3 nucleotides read TGTGCCAGCAGCTTAGCTCAGGGGGCGGACACTGAAGCTTTCTTT.

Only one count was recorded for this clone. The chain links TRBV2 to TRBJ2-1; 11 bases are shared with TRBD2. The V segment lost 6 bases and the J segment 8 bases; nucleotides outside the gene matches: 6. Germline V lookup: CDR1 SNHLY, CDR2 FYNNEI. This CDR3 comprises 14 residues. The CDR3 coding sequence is TGTGCCAGCAGGCTAGCGGGAGGAGGGGATGAGCAGTTCTTC. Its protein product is CASRLAGGGDEQFF.

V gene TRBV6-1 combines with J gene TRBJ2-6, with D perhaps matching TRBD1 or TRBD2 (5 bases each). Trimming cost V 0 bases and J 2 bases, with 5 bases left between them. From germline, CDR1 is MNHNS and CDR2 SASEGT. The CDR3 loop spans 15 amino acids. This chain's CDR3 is CASSEAGAGANVLTF. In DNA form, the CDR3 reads TGTGCCAGCAGTGAAGCGGGGGCTGGGGCCAACGTCCTGACTTTC.

CDR3 nucleotides: TGTGCCAGCAGTGAGACTCGGCGCGAAGCTTTCTTT. As protein: CASSETRREAFF. The chain is built from TRBV2 and TRBJ1-1; unclear D gene. The CDR3 has 12 residues. V lost 3 bases, J lost 8 bases, and 10 bases lay in between. The V gene's germline CDR1 is SNHLY and CDR2 FYNNEI.